Listed below are T cell receptor beta chains from one sample, sequenced in a study of shared clonotypes between healthy human individuals. Profiling relied on immunoSEQ multiplex PCR, and the TCRdb table lists in-frame clones only, not all of them. The sample has around 480,000 clones, 75% to 80% seen once. Sequenced: PBMCs. The receptor set was obtained from a woman aged 40 to 49 in good health. Some clones in this sample may be carry-over from other donors' samples. Both conserved end residues are part of each CDR3. A D gene is named only where the DNA matches it firmly. Size tells how often a clone was seen (once, few, many) or the class of an expanded clone, and some rows leave it out.

length,size,J,V,D,CDR3,DNA
14,NA,TRBJ2-7,TRBV5-1,TRBD1,CASSLDRGTYEQYF,TGCGCCAGCAGCTTGGACAGGGGCACATACGAGCAGTACTTC
12,NA,TRBJ2-7,TRBV29-1,NA,CSVEGASYEQYF,TGCAGCGTTGAGGGGGCTAGCTACGAGCAGTACTTC
14,NA,TRBJ1-2,TRBV5-1,TRBD1,CASSFPDRAYGYTF,TGCGCCAGCAGCTTCCCAGACAGGGCCTATGGCTACACCTTC
13,NA,TRBJ2-7,TRBV30,NA,CAWSSDGTYEQYF,TGTGCCTGGAGTTCGGACGGAACCTACGAGCAGTACTTC
16,few,TRBJ2-3,TRBV27,TRBD2,CASSSPRLAGTDTQYF,TGTGCCAGCAGTTCGCCAAGACTAGCGGGGACAGATACGCAGTATTTT
17,NA,TRBJ2-3,TRBV27,TRBD1,CASSLGPRGLGTDTQYF,TGTGCCAGCAGTTTGGGCCCCAGGGGGTTGGGAACAGATACGCAGTATTTT
17,NA,TRBJ2-3,TRBV7-8,TRBD2,CASSSAPAGAFTDTQYF,TGTGCCAGCAGCTCGGCCCCAGCGGGAGCCTTCACAGATACGCAGTATTTT
13,NA,TRBJ2-1,TRBV9,NA,CASSGPANDEQFF,TGTGCCAGCAGCGGTCCGGCGAATGATGAGCAGTTCTTC
13,NA,TRBJ1-1,TRBV29-1,TRBD1,CSAQTGGDTEAFF,TGCAGCGCTCAAACAGGGGGGGACACTGAAGCTTTCTTT
14,NA,TRBJ2-5,TRBV10-2,NA,CASSESSRGGTQYF,TGCGCCAGCAGTGAGTCAAGCAGAGGGGGGACCCAGTACTTC
12,NA,TRBJ2-7,TRBV7-2,NA,CASQNSARRQYF,TGTGCCAGCCAAAACAGCGCCCGGAGGCAGTACTTC
13,NA,TRBJ1-2,TRBV19,NA,CASTPGAFYGYTF,TGTGCCAGTACCCCCGGGGCCTTCTATGGCTACACCTTC
15,NA,TRBJ1-3,TRBV15,NA,CATSEQVLGGNTIYF,TGTGCCACCAGTGAACAGGTTCTGGGAGGAAACACCATATATTTT
12,NA,TRBJ2-7,TRBV6-5,NA,CASRHRAGEQYF,TGTGCCAGCAGACACAGGGCTGGCGAGCAGTACTTC
16,once,TRBJ1-4,TRBV2,TRBD1,CASREQPDRGSEKLFF,TGTGCCAGCAGGGAGCAACCGGACAGGGGGTCAGAAAAACTGTTTTTT
15,NA,TRBJ2-1,TRBV5-1,TRBD2,CASSLVAGEYGEQFF,TGCGCCAGCAGCTTGGTAGCGGGAGAGTATGGTGAGCAGTTCTTC
13,few,TRBJ1-1,TRBV18,NA,CASSPLGLAEAFF,TGTGCCAGCTCACCTCTCGGGCTGGCTGAAGCTTTCTTT
13,NA,TRBJ2-2,TRBV7-2,NA,CASSFANTGELFF,TGTGCCAGCAGCTTCGCGAACACCGGGGAGCTGTTTTTT
12,NA,TRBJ2-7,TRBV28,NA,CASSTALHEQYF,TGTGCCAGCAGTACCGCCCTCCACGAGCAGTACTTC
13,NA,TRBJ2-1,TRBV7-2,NA,CASSILESEEQFF,TGTGCCAGCAGCATTTTGGAGTCCGAAGAGCAGTTCTTC
16,NA,TRBJ2-6,TRBV18,TRBD1,CASRSTGGTGANVLTF,TGTGCCAGCAGATCCACAGGGGGCACTGGGGCCAACGTCCTGACTTTC
19,NA,TRBJ2-6,TRBV4-2,NA,CASSQEPSGAASGANVLTF,TGTGCCAGCAGCCAAGAACCCTCCGGGGCAGCCTCTGGGGCCAACGTCCTGACTTTC
14,NA,TRBJ1-2,TRBV6-1,TRBD1,CASSEDGDRAGYTF,TGTGCCAGCAGTGAAGATGGAGACAGGGCTGGCTACACCTTC
14,NA,TRBJ2-7,TRBV6-6,TRBD2,CASSLTSGRGEQYF,TGTGCCAGCAGTCTGACTAGCGGGAGGGGGGAGCAGTACTTC
15,NA,TRBJ2-7,TRBV18,TRBD2,CASSPGLAGADEQYF,TGTGCCAGCTCACCGGGACTAGCGGGAGCAGACGAGCAGTACTTC
15,NA,TRBJ1-3,TRBV15,NA,CATSRDPRSGNTIYF,TGTGCCACCAGCAGAGATCCCAGGTCTGGAAACACCATATATTTT
18,NA,TRBJ2-6,TRBV9,TRBD2,CASSPRLAGVSGANVLTF,TGTGCCAGCAGCCCCCGACTAGCGGGAGTCTCCGGGGCCAACGTCCTGACTTTC
15,NA,TRBJ2-1,TRBV9,TRBD2,CASSVSSGTYNEQFF,TGTGCCAGCAGCGTCTCTAGCGGGACCTACAATGAGCAGTTCTTC
13,NA,TRBJ1-2,TRBV7-3,TRBD1,CASSSRTGDGYTF,TGTGCCAGCAGCTCCAGGACAGGGGATGGCTACACCTTC
12,NA,TRBJ2-4,TRBV7-2,TRBD1,CASSLTVGTAAF,TGTGCCAGCAGCTTAACGGTCGGGACAGCCGCGTTC
16,NA,TRBJ2-2,TRBV4-2,NA,CASSQDEGHATGELFF,TGTGCCAGCAGCCAAGATGAGGGACACGCAACCGGGGAGCTGTTTTTT
15,NA,TRBJ2-7,TRBV28,TRBD1,CASMGHRGQPYEQYF,TGTGCCAGCATGGGGCACAGGGGGCAACCCTACGAGCAGTACTTC
13,once,TRBJ1-3,TRBV10-2,NA,CASGTLQWDTIYF,TGCGCCAGCGGAACCTTGCAGTGGGACACCATATATTTT
14,NA,TRBJ2-7,TRBV2,NA,CASSAGTVGGEQYF,TGTGCCAGCAGTGCCGGGACAGTGGGGGGCGAGCAGTACTTC
14,NA,TRBJ2-3,TRBV9,NA,CASSVGQGGDTQYF,TGTGCCAGCAGCGTAGGGCAGGGAGGTGATACGCAGTATTTT
13,once,TRBJ1-1,TRBV15,NA,CATSSHMNTEAFF,TGTGCCACCAGCAGTCACATGAACACTGAAGCTTTCTTT
17,NA,TRBJ1-4,TRBV30,NA,CAWSVPLRTVTNEKLFF,TGTGCCTGGAGTGTACCCCTTCGGACAGTCACTAATGAAAAACTGTTTTTT
12,NA,TRBJ1-1,TRBV7-9,NA,CASSWRTGEAFF,TGTGCCAGCAGCTGGCGCACCGGGGAAGCTTTCTTT
12,NA,TRBJ1-1,TRBV28,NA,CASSPPHDEAFF,TGTGCCAGCAGTCCACCACACGATGAAGCTTTCTTT
15,NA,TRBJ2-3,TRBV6-4,TRBD2,CARLAGGSSTDTQYF,TGTGCCAGACTAGCGGGAGGCTCTAGCACAGATACGCAGTATTTT
15,NA,TRBJ1-5,TRBV18,TRBD1,CASSEGQTFGQPQHF,TGTGCCAGCTCAGAGGGACAGACCTTCGGTCAGCCCCAGCATTTT
13,NA,TRBJ2-1,TRBV5-6,NA,CASRQILINEQFF,TGTGCCAGCAGACAAATCTTAATAAATGAGCAGTTCTTC